This T cell receptor beta chain comes out of a study of PD-L1 blockade in urothelial cancer (dated by TCRdb to 2015 to 2018). About the investigation overall: Therapy was started at some point between 2013 and 2015 for all patients, and atezolizumab 1,200 mg was administered intravenously every 3 weeks. In the same patients who had TCR sequencing, pretreatment tumors also underwent whole exome sequencing and RNA sequencing. Blood samples were analyzed at two time points: 3 weeks after treatment start (second dose) and 6 weeks after treatment start. Durable clinical benefit was defined as progression-free survival longer than 6 months, and TCR features were also tested against progression-free and overall survival. Under 30 patients had pretreatment blood TCR-seq, about 24 had at least one posttreatment blood collection, and about 24 had tumor TCR-seq. A median of around 150,000 T cells and roughly 80,000 unique TCRs was obtained from blood samples, and a median clonality of 0.080 was observed. The study, an exploratory multi-omic analysis, examined somatic, immune and clinical correlates of response to PD-L1 blockade with atezolizumab in urothelial cancer. Twenty-five of 29 patients were identified as males with urothelial cancer of bladder origin, and a prior smoking history was reported by 18 of 29 patients. An ECOG performance status of 0 or 1 was recorded for the patients, and 0 to 3 prior chemotherapy regimens had been received by the patients. Pretreatment tumor samples, along with matched peripheral blood serially collected before and after atezolizumab treatment, were subjected to TCR sequencing. Nine patients achieved durable clinical benefit and about 19 did not.

A total of 29 patients with locally advanced or metastatic urothelial carcinoma, treated at Memorial Sloan Kettering on a trial protocol, made up the cohort. Peripheral blood mononuclear cells were collected from each patient pretreatment and during treatment, giving between 1 and 8 total time points per patient. The Qiagen DNeasy Blood extraction kit was used to purify genomic DNA from total PBMCs and from tumor samples. PBMCs were collected pretreatment and during treatment, and were isolated and stored as previously described. Details on this clone: Which antigen it targets is not known. No per-base quality is available; no much larger clone lies one base away.

The CDR3, from cysteine to phenylalanine, totals 14 residues. The kept DNA is CDR3 alone, 42 bases in frame from the first base. Trimming leaves V shorter by 7 bases and J shorter by 7 bases, with the junction holding 7 bases beyond the gene matches. Sequences SGHAT (CDR1) and FQNNGV (CDR2) are obtained from the germline V gene. The investigation overall reported the following: Greater expansion of tumor-associated TCR clones in peripheral blood 3 weeks after the start of treatment was observed in patients with durable benefit (n of about 24, p = 0.022). Because of the small sample size (n ≈ 29) and the many exploratory analyses performed, the results are intended to be regarded as hypothesis-generating. Improved progression-free and overall survival was found to be associated with pretreatment peripheral blood TCR clonality below the median.

Synthetic TCR analog templates were spiked into each PCR so that absolute template abundance could be estimated from read counts. The immunoSEQ assay was used to amplify TCRbeta CDR3 regions from genomic DNA with bias-controlled V and J gene primers. Sequencing of rearranged TCRbeta segments was performed at approximately 20X coverage. In the original analysis: Sequencing errors were corrected by clustering, and CDR3s were annotated against IMGT so that V, D and J genes could be assigned. Downstream analyses used only productive TCRbeta rearrangements, leaving out any out-of-frame or stop-codon sequences. Clonality was computed as one minus Shannon entropy normalized by the log of the number of unique productive sequences. Fisher's exact test with Benjamini-Hochberg correction, using a cutoff of adjusted p below 0.01, was how clones that differed between time points or between blood and tumor were identified. TCRdb limited this immuneACCESS table to in-frame rearrangements with V and J called. A share of clones is missing; checked studies link under half to unresolved V genes, and the rest is unexplained. V and J calls plus clone size are reproduced from that table; the DNA served to infer D and trimming. The sample contains about 81,000 clones, 85% to 95% of them found a single time. Over 8.5% of the sample goes to the ten largest clones.

The receptor's source is a man between 60 and 70 years old with urothelial cancer. Recombination joined TRBV11-2 with TRBJ2-2; TRBD1 aligns with 9 central bases. Material: PBMCs, obtained around atezolizumab (anti-PD-L1) treatment. The CDR3 loop reads CASTLQGAGGELFF. In nucleotides, the sequence is TGTGCCAGCACACTACAGGGGGCTGGCGGGGAGCTGTTTTTT.